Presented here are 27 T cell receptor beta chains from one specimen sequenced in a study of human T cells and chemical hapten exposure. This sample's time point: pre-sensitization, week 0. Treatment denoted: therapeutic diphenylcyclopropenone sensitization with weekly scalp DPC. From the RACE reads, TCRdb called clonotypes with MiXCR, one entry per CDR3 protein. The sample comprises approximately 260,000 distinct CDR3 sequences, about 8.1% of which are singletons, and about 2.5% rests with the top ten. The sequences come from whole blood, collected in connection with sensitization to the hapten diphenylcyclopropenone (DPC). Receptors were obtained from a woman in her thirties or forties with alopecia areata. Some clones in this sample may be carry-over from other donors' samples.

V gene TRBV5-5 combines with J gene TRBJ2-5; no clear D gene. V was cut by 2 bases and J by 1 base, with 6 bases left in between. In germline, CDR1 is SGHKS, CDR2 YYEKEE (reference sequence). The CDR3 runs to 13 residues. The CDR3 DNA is TGTGCCAGCAGCTTTTACGGCCAAGAGACCCAGTACTTC. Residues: CASSFYGQETQYF. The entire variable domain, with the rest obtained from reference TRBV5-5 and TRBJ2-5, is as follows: DAGVTQSPTHLIKTRGQQVTLRCSPISGHKSVSWYQQVLGQGPQFIFQYYEKEERGRGNFPDRFSARQFPNYSSELNVNALLLGDSALYLCASSFYGQETQYFGPGTRLLVL.

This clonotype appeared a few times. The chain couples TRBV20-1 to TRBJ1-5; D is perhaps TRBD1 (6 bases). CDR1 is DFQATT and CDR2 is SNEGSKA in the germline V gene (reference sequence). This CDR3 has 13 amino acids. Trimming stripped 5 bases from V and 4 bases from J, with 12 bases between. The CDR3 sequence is CSAGQSTNQPQHF. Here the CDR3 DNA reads TGCAGTGCTGGACAGTCGACGAATCAGCCCCAGCATTTT.

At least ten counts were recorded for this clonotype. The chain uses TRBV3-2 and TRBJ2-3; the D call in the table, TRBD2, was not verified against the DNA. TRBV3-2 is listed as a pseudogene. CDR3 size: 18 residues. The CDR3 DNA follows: TGTGCCAGCAGCCAAGATCGACTAGCGGGAGGCGGCACAGATACGCAGTATTTT. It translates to CASSQDRLAGGGTDTQYF.

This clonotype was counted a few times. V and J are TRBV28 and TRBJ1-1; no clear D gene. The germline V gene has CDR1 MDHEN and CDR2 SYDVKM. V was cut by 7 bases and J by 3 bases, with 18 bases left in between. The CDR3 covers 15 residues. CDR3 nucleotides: TGTGCCAGCACGAAATTGGCTATTAGGGACACTGAAGCTTTCTTT. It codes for CASTKLAIRDTEAFF.

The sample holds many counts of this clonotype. CDR3 coding DNA: TGTGCCACCAGTGAGCCCCTCGGGGGGGCCTACAATGAGCAGTTCTTC. This gives the protein CATSEPLGGAYNEQFF. The J gene is TRBJ2-1, the V gene TRBV24-1; 8 bases are a match to TRBD2. CDR1 and CDR2 (germline): KGHDR, SFDVKD. CDR3 length equals 16 residues. V lost 4 bases, J lost 2 bases, and 6 bases stayed unmatched.

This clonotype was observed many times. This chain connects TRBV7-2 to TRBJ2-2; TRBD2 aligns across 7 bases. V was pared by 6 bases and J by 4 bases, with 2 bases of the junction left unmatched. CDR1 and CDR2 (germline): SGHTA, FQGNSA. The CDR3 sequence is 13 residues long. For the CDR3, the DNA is TGTGCCAGCAGGGCGGGAGCCACCGGGGAGCTGTTTTTT. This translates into CASRAGATGELFF.

The CDR3 sequence: CASTLNPSRTNEKLFF. The CDR3 nucleotides read TGTGCCAGCACGCTCAACCCCAGCCGAACTAATGAAAAACTGTTTTTT. The rearrangement uses TRBV6-1 and TRBJ1-4; no clear D. Trimming removed 7 bases at V and 1 base at J, with 16 bases between. The CDR3 length is 16 residues. Germline CDR1 is MNHNS and CDR2 is SASEGT.

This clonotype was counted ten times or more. CDR3 loop: CSARTGTAQETQYF. CDR3 DNA: TGCAGTGCTAGAACGGGGACAGCGCAAGAGACCCAGTACTTC. The chain has TRBV20-1 and TRBJ2-5; 7 positions agree with TRBD1. Germline CDR1 and CDR2: DFQATT and SNEGSKA (reference sequence). CDR3 size: 14 residues. The V and J ends lost 2 bases and 2 bases, in that order; junction bases with no gene match: 5.

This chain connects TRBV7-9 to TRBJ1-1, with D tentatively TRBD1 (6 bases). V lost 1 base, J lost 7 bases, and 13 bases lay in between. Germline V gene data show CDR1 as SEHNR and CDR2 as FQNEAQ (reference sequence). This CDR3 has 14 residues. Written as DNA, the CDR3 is TGTGCCAGCAGCTTAGACGGGGGCCCTTTTGAAGCTTTCTTT. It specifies CASSLDGGPFEAFF.

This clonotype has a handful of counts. This CDR3 reads CASSLAGPANEQYF. For the CDR3, the DNA is TGTGCCAGCAGTCTAGCGGGCCCCGCCAACGAGCAGTACTTC. V gene TRBV6-2 or TRBV6-3 combines with J gene TRBJ2-7; 8 bases map to TRBD2. CDR1 MNHEY and CDR2 SVGEGT come from the germline V gene. The CDR3 length is 14 residues. The V segment lost 5 bases and the J segment 5 bases; nucleotides outside the gene matches: 8.

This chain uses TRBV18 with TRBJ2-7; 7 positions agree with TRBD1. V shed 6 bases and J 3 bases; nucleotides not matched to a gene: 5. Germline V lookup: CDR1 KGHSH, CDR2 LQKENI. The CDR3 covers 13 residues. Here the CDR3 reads CASSTGAGYEQYF. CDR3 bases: TGTGCCAGCTCCACAGGGGCGGGCTACGAGCAGTACTTC.

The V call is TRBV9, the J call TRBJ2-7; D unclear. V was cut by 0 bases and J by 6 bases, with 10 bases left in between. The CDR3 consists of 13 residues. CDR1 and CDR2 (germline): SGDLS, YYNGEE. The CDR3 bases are TGTGCCAGCAGCGTAGCCCCCCCCCTCGAGCAGTACTTC. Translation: CASSVAPPLEQYF.

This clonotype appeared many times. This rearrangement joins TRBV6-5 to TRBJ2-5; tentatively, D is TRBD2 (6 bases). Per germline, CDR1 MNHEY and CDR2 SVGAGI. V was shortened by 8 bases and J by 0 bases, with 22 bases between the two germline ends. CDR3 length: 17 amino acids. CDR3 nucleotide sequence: TGTGCCAGCCGGACCACGGACTACCGAGAGTACCAAGAGACCCAGTACTTC. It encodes CASRTTDYREYQETQYF.

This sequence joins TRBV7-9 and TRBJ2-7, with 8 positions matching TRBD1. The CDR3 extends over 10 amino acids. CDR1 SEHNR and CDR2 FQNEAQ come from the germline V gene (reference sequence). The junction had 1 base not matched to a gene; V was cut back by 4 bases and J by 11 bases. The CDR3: CASSSTGEYF. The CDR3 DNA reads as TGTGCCAGCAGCTCGACAGGGGAGTACTTC.

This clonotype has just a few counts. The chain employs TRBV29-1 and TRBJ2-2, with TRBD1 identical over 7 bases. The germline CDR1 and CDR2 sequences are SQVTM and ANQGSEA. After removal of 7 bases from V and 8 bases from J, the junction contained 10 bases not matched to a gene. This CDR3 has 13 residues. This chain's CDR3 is CSGNSGQRGELFF. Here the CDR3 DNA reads TGCAGCGGGAATTCGGGACAGCGGGGGGAGCTGTTTTTT.

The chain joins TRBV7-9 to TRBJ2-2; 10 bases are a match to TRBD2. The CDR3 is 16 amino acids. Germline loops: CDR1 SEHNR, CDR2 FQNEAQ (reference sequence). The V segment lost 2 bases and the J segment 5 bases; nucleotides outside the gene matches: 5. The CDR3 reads CASSLRAGGRTGELFF. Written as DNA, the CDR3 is TGTGCCAGCAGCTTAAGAGCGGGAGGGCGTACCGGGGAGCTGTTTTTT.

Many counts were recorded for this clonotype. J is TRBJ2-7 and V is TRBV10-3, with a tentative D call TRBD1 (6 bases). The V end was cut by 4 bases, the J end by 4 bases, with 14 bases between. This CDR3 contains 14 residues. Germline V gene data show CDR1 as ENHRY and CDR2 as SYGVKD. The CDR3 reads CAISGTTGSYEQYF. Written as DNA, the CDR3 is TGTGCCATCAGTGGAACAACAGGGTCGTACGAGCAGTACTTC.

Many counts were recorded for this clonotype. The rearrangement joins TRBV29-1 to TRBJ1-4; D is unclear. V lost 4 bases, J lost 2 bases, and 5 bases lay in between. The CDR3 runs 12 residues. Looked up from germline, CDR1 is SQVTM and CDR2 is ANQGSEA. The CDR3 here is CSVGGTNEKLFF. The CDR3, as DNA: TGCAGCGTTGGAGGGACTAATGAAAAACTGTTTTTT.

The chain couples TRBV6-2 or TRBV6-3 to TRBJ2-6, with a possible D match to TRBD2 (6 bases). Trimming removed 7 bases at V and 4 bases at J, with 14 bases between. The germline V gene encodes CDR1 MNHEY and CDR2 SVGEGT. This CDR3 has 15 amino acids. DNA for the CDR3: TGTGCCAGCACGAGGGACTCCTCAGGGGCCAACGTCCTGACTTTC. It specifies CASTRDSSGANVLTF.

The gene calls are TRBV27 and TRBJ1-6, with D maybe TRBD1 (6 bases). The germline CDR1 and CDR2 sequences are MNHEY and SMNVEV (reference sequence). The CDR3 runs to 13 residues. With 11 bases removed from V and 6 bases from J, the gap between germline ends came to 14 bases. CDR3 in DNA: TGTGCCTCATCCAACAGGGCTAATTCACCCCTCCACTTT. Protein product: CASSNRANSPLHF.

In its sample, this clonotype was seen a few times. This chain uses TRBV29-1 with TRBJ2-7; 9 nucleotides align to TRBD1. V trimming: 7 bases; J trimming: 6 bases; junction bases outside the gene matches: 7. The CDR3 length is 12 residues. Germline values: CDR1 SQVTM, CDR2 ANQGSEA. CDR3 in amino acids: CSGTGGSGEQYF. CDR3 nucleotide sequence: TGCAGCGGAACAGGGGGCTCGGGCGAGCAGTACTTC.

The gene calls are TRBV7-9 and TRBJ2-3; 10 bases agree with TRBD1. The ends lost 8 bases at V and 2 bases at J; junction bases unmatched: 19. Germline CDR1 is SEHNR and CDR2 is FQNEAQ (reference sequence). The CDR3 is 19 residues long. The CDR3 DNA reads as TGTGCCAGCCAGCTTAGGGAACTGGCGGGACAGGGGAACACAGATACGCAGTATTTT. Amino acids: CASQLRELAGQGNTDTQYF.

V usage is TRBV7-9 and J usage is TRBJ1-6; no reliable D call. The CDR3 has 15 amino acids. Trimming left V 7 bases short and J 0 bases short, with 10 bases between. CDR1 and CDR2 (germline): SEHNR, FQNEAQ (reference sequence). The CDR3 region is CASNSDSSYNSPLHF. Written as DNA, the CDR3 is TGTGCCAGCAACAGTGATAGCTCCTATAATTCACCCCTCCACTTT. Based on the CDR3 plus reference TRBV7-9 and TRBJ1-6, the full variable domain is DTGVSQNPRHKITKRGQNVTFRCDPISEHNRLYWYRQTLGQGPEFLTYFQNEAQLEKSRLLSDRFSAERPKGSFSTLEIQRTEQGDSAMYLCASNSDSSYNSPLHFGNGTRLTVT.

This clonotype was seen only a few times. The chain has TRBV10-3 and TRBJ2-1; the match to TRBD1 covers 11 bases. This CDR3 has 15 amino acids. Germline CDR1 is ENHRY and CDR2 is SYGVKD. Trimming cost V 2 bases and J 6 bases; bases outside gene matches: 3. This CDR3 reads CAISEGQGAANEQFF. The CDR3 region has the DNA TGTGCCATCAGTGAGGGACAGGGGGCTGCCAATGAGCAGTTCTTC.

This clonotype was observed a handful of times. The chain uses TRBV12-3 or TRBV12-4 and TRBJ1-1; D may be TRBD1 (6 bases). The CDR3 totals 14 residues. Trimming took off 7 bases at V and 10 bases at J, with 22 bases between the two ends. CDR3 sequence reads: CASNPDSHPGLAFF. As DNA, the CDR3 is TGTGCCAGCAACCCGGACAGCCACCCGGGGTTAGCTTTCTTT.

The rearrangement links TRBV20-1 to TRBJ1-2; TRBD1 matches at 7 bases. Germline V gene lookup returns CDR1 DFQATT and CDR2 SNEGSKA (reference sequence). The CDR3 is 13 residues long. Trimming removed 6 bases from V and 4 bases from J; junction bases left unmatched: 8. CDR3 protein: CSAPTGNVYGYTF. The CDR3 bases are TGCAGTGCCCCGACAGGGAATGTCTATGGCTACACCTTC.

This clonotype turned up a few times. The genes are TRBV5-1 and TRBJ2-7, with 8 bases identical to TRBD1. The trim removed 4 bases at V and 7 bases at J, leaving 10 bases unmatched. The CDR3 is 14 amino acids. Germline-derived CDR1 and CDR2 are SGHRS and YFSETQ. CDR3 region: CASSPGTGGTEQYF. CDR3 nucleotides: TGCGCCAGCAGCCCCGGGACAGGAGGGACGGAGCAGTACTTC.